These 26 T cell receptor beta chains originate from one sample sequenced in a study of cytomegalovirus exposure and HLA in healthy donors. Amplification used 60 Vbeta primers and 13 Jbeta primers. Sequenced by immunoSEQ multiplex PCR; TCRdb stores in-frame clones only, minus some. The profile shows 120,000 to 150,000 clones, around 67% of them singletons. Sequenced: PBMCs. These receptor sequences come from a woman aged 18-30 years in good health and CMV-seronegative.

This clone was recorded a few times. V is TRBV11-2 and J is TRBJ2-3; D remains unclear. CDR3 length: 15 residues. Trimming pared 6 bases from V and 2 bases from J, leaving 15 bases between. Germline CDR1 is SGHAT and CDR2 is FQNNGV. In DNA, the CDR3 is TGTGCCAGCAGTTTGGAAGGCCGACTCACAGATACGCAGTATTTT. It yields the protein CASSLEGRLTDTQYF. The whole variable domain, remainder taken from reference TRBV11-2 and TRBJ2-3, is EAGVAQSPRYKIIEKRQSVAFWCNPISGHATLYWYQQILGQGPKLLIQFQNNGVVDDSQLPKDRFSAERLKGVDSTLKIQPAKLEDSAVYLCASSLEGRLTDTQYFGPGTRLTVL.

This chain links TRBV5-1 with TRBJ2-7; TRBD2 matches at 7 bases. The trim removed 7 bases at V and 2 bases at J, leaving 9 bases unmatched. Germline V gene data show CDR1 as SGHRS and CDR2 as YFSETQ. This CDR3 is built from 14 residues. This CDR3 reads CASSRGREPYEQYF. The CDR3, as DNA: TGCGCCAGCTCTCGAGGGAGGGAACCCTACGAGCAGTACTTC.

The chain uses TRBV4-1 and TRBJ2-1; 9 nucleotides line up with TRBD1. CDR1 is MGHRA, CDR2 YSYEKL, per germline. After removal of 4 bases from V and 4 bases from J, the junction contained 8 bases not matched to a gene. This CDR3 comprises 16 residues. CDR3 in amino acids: CASSPPGQGGYNEQFF. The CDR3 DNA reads TGCGCCAGCAGCCCCCCGGGACAGGGTGGGTACAATGAGCAGTTCTTC.

The CDR3 is CASSFSQGLNEKLFF. Here the CDR3 DNA reads TGTGCCAGCAGCTTCTCCCAGGGGCTTAATGAAAAACTGTTTTTT. The genes are TRBV7-8 and TRBJ1-4; tentative D call: TRBD1 (6 bases). The CDR3 is 15 amino acids. CDR1 SGHVS and CDR2 FQNEAQ come from the germline V gene. Trimming took off 3 bases at V and 4 bases at J, with 12 bases between the two ends.

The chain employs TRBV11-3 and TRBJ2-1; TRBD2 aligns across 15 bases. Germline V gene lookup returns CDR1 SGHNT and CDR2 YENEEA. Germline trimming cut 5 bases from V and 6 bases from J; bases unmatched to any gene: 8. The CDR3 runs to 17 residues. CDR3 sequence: CASSLRTSGRVGNEQFF. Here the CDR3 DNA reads TGTGCCAGCAGCCTACGGACTAGCGGGAGGGTGGGCAATGAGCAGTTCTTC.

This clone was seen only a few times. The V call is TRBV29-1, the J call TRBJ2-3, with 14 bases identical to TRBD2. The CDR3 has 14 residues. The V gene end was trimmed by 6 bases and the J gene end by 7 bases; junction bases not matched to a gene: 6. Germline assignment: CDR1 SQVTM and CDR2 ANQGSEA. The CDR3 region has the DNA TGCAGCGTCTCCGGGACTAGCGGGAGATATACGCAGTATTTT. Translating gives CSVSGTSGRYTQYF.

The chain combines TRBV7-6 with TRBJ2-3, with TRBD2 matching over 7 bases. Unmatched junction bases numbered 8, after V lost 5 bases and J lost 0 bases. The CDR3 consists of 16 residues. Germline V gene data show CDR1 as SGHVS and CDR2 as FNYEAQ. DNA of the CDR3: TGTGCCAGCAGCGCGTCACTAGCGCGCAGCACAGATACGCAGTATTTT. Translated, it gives CASSASLARSTDTQYF.

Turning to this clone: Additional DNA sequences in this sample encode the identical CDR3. CDR3 nucleotides: TGTGCCAGCAGTTTCCTCGGGCAGGGCATGGCTTTCTTT. Its protein is CASSFLGQGMAFF. The chain links TRBV27 to TRBJ1-1; D possibly corresponds to TRBD1 (5 bases). Trimming cost V 3 bases and J 11 bases, with 16 bases left between them. Germline values: CDR1 MNHEY, CDR2 SMNVEV (reference sequence). The CDR3 extends over 13 amino acids.

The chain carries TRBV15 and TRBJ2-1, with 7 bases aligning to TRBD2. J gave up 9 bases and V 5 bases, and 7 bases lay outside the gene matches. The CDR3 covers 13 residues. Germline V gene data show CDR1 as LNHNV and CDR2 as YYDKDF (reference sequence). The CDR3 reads CATSPRGSSEQFF. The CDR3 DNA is TGTGCCACCAGCCCGCGGGGGAGTAGTGAGCAGTTCTTC.

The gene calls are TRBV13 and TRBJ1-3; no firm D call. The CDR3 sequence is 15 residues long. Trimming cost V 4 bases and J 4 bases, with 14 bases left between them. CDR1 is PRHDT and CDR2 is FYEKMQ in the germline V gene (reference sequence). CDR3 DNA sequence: TGTGCCAGCAGCTCAGGCAGGCCGAGAGGAAACACCATATATTTT. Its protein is CASSSGRPRGNTIYF.

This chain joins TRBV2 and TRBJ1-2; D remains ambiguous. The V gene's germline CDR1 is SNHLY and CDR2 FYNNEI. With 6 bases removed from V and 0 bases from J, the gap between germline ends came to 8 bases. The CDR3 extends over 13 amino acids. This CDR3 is CASRPTANYGYTF. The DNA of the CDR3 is TGTGCCAGCAGACCCACAGCTAACTATGGCTACACCTTC.

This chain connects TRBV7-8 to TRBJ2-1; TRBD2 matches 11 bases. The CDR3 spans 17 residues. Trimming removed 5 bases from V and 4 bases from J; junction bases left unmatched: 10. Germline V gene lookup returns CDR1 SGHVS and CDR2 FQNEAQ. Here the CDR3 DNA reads TGTGCCAGCAGCCCAACCGCGGGGACTAGCGGATACAATGAGCAGTTCTTC. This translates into CASSPTAGTSGYNEQFF.

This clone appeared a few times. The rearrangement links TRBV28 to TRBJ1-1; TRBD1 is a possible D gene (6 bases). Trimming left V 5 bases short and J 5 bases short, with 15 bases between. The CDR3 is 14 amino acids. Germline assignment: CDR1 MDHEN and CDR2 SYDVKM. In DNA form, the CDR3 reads TGTGCCAGCAGTGCAACAGGGTATTTTACTGAAGCTTTCTTT. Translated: CASSATGYFTEAFF.

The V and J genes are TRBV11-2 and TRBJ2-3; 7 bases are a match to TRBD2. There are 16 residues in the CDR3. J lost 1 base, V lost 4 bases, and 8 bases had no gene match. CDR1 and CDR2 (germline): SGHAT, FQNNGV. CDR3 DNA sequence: TGTGCCAGCAGCTATTGGGGGGGGAGCGGCACAGATACGCAGTATTTT. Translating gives CASSYWGGSGTDTQYF.

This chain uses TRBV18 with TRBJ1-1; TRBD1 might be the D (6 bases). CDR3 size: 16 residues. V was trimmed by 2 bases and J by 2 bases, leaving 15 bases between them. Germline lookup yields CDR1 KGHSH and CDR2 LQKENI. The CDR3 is CASSPSRQGRNTEAFF. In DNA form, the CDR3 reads TGTGCCAGCTCACCAAGCCGGCAGGGGAGAAACACTGAAGCTTTCTTT.

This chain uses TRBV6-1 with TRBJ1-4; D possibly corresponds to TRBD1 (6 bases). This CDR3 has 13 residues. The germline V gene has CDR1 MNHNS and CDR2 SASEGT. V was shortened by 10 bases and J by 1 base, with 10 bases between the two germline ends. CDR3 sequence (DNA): TGTGCCACGCACAGGGTAACTAATGAAAAACTGTTTTTT. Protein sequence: CATHRVTNEKLFF.

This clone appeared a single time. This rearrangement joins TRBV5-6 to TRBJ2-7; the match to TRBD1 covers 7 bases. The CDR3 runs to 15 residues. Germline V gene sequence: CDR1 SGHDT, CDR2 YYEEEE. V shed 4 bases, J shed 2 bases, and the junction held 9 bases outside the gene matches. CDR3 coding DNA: TGTGCCAGCAGCACCCAGACAGGGACGCCCTACGAGCAGTACTTC. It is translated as CASSTQTGTPYEQYF.

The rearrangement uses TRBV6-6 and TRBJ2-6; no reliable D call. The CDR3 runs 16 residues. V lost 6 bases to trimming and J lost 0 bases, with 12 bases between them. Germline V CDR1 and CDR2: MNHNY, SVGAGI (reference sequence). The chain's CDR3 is CASSPPRSSGANVLTF. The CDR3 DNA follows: TGTGCCAGCAGCCCCCCGCGTAGCTCTGGGGCCAACGTCCTGACTTTC.

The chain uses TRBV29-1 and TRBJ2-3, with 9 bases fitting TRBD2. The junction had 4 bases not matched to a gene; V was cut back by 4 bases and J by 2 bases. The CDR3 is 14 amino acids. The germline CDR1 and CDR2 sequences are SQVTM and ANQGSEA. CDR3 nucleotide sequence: TGCAGCGTTGGGGGACTAGCTTACACAGATACGCAGTATTTT. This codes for CSVGGLAYTDTQYF.

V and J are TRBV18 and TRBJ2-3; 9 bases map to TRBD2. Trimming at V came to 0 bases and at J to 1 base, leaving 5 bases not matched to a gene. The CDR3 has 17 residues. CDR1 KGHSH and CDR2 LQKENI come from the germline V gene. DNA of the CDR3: TGTGCCAGCTCACCACCGCGGGGGGGGAACGGCACAGATACGCAGTATTTT. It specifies CASSPPRGGNGTDTQYF.

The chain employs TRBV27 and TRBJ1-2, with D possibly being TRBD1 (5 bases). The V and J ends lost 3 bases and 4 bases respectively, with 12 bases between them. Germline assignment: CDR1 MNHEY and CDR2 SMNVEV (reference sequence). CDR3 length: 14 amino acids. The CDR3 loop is CASSFDRRSYGYTF. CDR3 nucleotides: TGTGCCAGCAGTTTTGACAGAAGAAGCTATGGCTACACCTTC.

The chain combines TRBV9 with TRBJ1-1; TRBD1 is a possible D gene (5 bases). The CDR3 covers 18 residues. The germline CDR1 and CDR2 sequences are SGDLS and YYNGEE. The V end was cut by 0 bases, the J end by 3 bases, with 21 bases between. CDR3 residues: CASSVVPSGGVYDTEAFF. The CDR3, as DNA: TGTGCCAGCAGCGTAGTCCCATCGGGGGGGGTTTATGACACTGAAGCTTTCTTT. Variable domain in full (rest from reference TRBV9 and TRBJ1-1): DSGVTQTPKHLITATGQRVTLRCSPRSGDLSVYWYQQSLDQGLQFLIQYYNGEERAKGNILERFSAQQFPDLHSELNLSSLELGDSALYFCASSVVPSGGVYDTEAFFGQGTRLTVV.

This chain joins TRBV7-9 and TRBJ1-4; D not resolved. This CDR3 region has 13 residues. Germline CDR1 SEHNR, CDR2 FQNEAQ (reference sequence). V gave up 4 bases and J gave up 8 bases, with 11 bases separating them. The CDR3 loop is CASSSIYGEKLFF. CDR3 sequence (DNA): TGTGCCAGCAGCTCCATCTACGGGGAAAAACTGTTTTTT.

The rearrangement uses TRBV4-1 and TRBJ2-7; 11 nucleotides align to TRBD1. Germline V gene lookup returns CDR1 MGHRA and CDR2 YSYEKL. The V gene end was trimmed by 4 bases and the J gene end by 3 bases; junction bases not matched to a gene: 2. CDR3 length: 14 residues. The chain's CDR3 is CASSPGQGVYEQYF. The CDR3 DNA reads TGCGCCAGCAGCCCGGGACAGGGGGTCTACGAGCAGTACTTC.

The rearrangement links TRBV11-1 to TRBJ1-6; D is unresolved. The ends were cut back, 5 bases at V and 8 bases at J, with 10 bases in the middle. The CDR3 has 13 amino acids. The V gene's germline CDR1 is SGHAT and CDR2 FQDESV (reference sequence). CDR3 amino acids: CASSQDRDSPLHF. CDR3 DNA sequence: TGTGCCAGCAGCCAAGACCGGGATTCACCCCTCCACTTT.

CDR3 DNA: TGTGCCAGCAGTTCAACAGGGATCTCCTACAATGAGCAGTTCTTC. Its protein product is CASSSTGISYNEQFF. The chain couples TRBV2 to TRBJ2-1, with D possibly matching TRBD1 (6 bases). CDR1 and CDR2 from the germline V gene are SNHLY and FYNNEI. Trimming left V 5 bases short and J 0 bases short, with 11 bases between. The CDR3 is 15 amino acids.